These 21 T cell receptor beta chains originate from one sample sequenced in a study of somatic mutations in cytotoxic T cells in rheumatoid arthritis (dated by TCRdb to 2015 to 2018). Libraries were constructed by the immunoSEQ multiplex PCR assay. Entries here come from immuneACCESS through TCRdb and include only in-frame sequences with V and J called. Some clones fail to appear in such tables; in the studies checked, an unresolved V gene covers under half of the shortfall, and the cause of the remainder is unknown. The sample table shows about 20,000 clones, and approximately 80% are seen once. The ten largest account for roughly 28% of the sample. What was sequenced was CD8+ T cells sorted from blood. Receptors originate from an adult with rheumatoid arthritis.

This clone was observed a few times. The chain combines TRBV5-6 with TRBJ1-6; D is unresolved. Looked up from germline, CDR1 is SGHDT and CDR2 is YYEEEE. The CDR3 has 13 residues. Trimming cost V 0 bases and J 10 bases, with 8 bases left between them. CDR3 DNA sequence: TGTGCCAGCAGCTTGGGAGGTCTCTCACCCCTCCACTTT. Translation gives CASSLGGLSPLHF.

The chain combines TRBV20-1 with TRBJ2-1; D gene uncertain. The V end was cut by 6 bases, the J end by 4 bases, with 7 bases between. The germline V gene has CDR1 DFQATT and CDR2 SNEGSKA (reference sequence). The CDR3 is made up of 11 amino acids. This CDR3 is CSAPAYNEQFF. Written as DNA, the CDR3 is TGCAGTGCGCCCGCGTACAATGAGCAGTTCTTC.

This clone was detected only once. The J gene is TRBJ1-3, the V gene TRBV29-1; 7 positions match TRBD1. The CDR3 consists of 14 residues. The trim removed 6 bases at V and 4 bases at J, leaving 9 bases unmatched. The germline gives CDR1 SQVTM, CDR2 ANQGSEA. CDR3 protein: CSVETGELGNTIYF. The CDR3 DNA is TGCAGCGTCGAAACAGGGGAATTGGGAAACACCATATATTTT. Full variable domain (outside the CDR3, taken from reference TRBV29-1 and TRBJ1-3): SAVISQKPSRDICQRGTSLTIQCQVDSQVTMMFWYRQQPGQSLTLIATANQGSEATYESGFVIDKFPISRPNLTFSTLTVSNMSPEDSSIYLCSVETGELGNTIYFGEGSWLTVV.

This clone occurred once. V is TRBV9 and J is TRBJ2-7, with 7 bases that match TRBD1. V was clipped by 3 bases and J by 3 bases; unmatched bases: 6. Germline assignment: CDR1 SGDLS and CDR2 YYNGEE. This CDR3 is built from 14 residues. The CDR3 loop is CASSAYRDSYEQYF. The CDR3 DNA reads as TGTGCCAGCAGCGCATACCGGGACAGCTACGAGCAGTACTTC.

This clone appeared a few times. Written as DNA, the CDR3 is TGCGCCAGCAGCCCTACGTCCGGACTTGCTCAGCCCCAGCATTTT. It yields the protein CASSPTSGLAQPQHF. The chain couples TRBV4-1 to TRBJ1-5; no reliable D call. CDR3 length: 15 residues. Germline lookup yields CDR1 MGHRA and CDR2 YSYEKL. Trimming removed 4 bases from V and 6 bases from J, with 16 bases in between.

The rearrangement uses TRBV28 and TRBJ2-5; possible D gene TRBD2, 7 bases. Germline V lookup: CDR1 MDHEN, CDR2 SYDVKM. This CDR3 comprises 11 residues. The V end lost 6 bases, the J end lost 14 bases, and 16 bases lay between the germline ends. The CDR3 reads CASRRRGRSYF. The DNA of the CDR3 is TGTGCCAGCAGGAGGCGGGGGCGGTCCTACTTC.

V gene TRBV10-3 combines with J gene TRBJ2-2, with a weak D call TRBD2 (5 bases). This CDR3 contains 16 residues. The V and J ends lost 7 bases and 2 bases respectively, with 17 bases between them. Germline V gives CDR1 ENHRY, CDR2 SYGVKD. The CDR3 nucleotides read TGTGCCATCAAGGCGGGTCTAATCCCAAACACCGGGGAGCTGTTTTTT. Protein: CAIKAGLIPNTGELFF.

J is TRBJ2-1 and V is TRBV9; 7 bases are a match to TRBD2. Germline-derived CDR1 and CDR2 are SGDLS and YYNGEE. The CDR3 loop spans 13 amino acids. Unmatched junction bases numbered 1, after V lost 1 base and J lost 6 bases. CDR3 protein: CASSVWGGNEQFF. In DNA, the CDR3 is TGTGCCAGCAGCGTATGGGGGGGCAATGAGCAGTTCTTC.

The chain joins TRBV6-6 to TRBJ1-4; D unclear. Germline-derived CDR1 and CDR2 are MNHNY and SVGAGI (reference sequence). The CDR3 is made up of 11 amino acids. The V gene lost 5 bases and the J gene lost 8 bases, with 6 bases spanning the gap. CDR3 in amino acids: CASSTVEKLFF. DNA for the CDR3: TGTGCCAGCAGTACAGTCGAAAAACTGTTTTTT.

This clone was counted only a few times. The V gene is TRBV28, the J gene TRBJ2-4; TRBD2 agrees at 7 bases. Germline V gene lookup returns CDR1 MDHEN and CDR2 SYDVKM. J gave up 1 base and V 3 bases, and 6 bases lay outside the gene matches. CDR3 length equals 16 residues. CDR3 nucleotide sequence: TGTGCCAGCAGTTTTGGGAGGGGTACGGCCAAAAACATTCAGTACTTC. Translating gives CASSFGRGTAKNIQYF.

The chain has TRBV2 and TRBJ1-2, with TRBD1 matching 7 bases. J was trimmed by 8 bases and V by 6 bases; bases with no gene match: 15. Per the germline V gene, CDR1 is SNHLY and CDR2 is FYNNEI. The CDR3 loop spans 15 amino acids. The CDR3 here is CASRSLLQGDLGYTF. The CDR3 region has the DNA TGTGCCAGCAGATCCCTACTGCAGGGGGATCTGGGCTACACCTTC. Looking up the rest from reference TRBV2 and TRBJ1-2 gives the full variable domain: EPEVTQTPSHQVTQMGQEVILRCVPISNHLYFYWYRQILGQKVEFLVSFYNNEISEKSEIFDDQFSVERPDGSNFTLKIRSTKLEDSAMYFCASRSLLQGDLGYTFGSGTRLTVV.

This clone appeared a single time. The chain has TRBV2 and TRBJ2-2; no reliable D call. Trimming cost V 2 bases and J 6 bases, with 7 bases left between them. The CDR3 runs 13 residues. The V gene's germline CDR1 is SNHLY and CDR2 FYNNEI. The CDR3, as DNA: TGTGCCAGCAGTGAATGGGAAGCCGGGGAGCTGTTTTTT. Translated, it gives CASSEWEAGELFF. Full variable domain (remainder filled in from reference TRBV2 and TRBJ2-2): EPEVTQTPSHQVTQMGQEVILRCVPISNHLYFYWYRQILGQKVEFLVSFYNNEISEKSEIFDDQFSVERPDGSNFTLKIRSTKLEDSAMYFCASSEWEAGELFFGEGSRLTVL.

The chain has TRBV2 and TRBJ2-1; perhaps TRBD2 as D (6 bases). Trimming removed 7 bases from V and 1 base from J, with 8 bases in between. Germline CDR1 is SNHLY and CDR2 is FYNNEI. The CDR3 is 13 amino acids. CDR3 sequence (DNA): TGTGCCAGCAAGGCGGGGTCCTACAATGAGCAGTTCTTC. This sequence encodes CASKAGSYNEQFF. Full variable domain (missing parts from reference TRBV2 and TRBJ2-1): EPEVTQTPSHQVTQMGQEVILRCVPISNHLYFYWYRQILGQKVEFLVSFYNNEISEKSEIFDDQFSVERPDGSNFTLKIRSTKLEDSAMYFCASKAGSYNEQFFGPGTRLTVL.

The chain links TRBV10-2 to TRBJ1-1, with D possibly TRBD1 on 6 matching bases. Between the trimmed V and J ends, which lost 7 bases and 6 bases, there was a span of 12 bases. This CDR3 is 12 amino acids long. In germline, CDR1 is WSHSY, CDR2 SAAADI. The CDR3 loop is CASNTGIAEAFF. As DNA, the CDR3 is TGCGCCAGCAACACAGGGATCGCTGAAGCTTTCTTT.

The chain joins TRBV7-9 to TRBJ2-7; D remains unclear. The V gene's germline CDR1 is SEHNR and CDR2 FQNEAQ (reference sequence). With 6 bases removed from V and 0 bases from J, the gap between germline ends came to 3 bases. This CDR3 spans 11 amino acids. In nucleotides, the CDR3 is TGTGCCAGCAGAGCCTCCTACGAGCAGTACTTC. The encoded protein is CASRASYEQYF.

The genes are TRBV19 and TRBJ1-1; D is ambiguous. CDR1 is LNHDA, CDR2 SQIVND, per germline (reference sequence). This CDR3 is 11 amino acids long. The V and J ends lost 5 bases and 11 bases respectively, with 12 bases between them. The CDR3 nucleotides are TGTGCCAGTAGTCGACGTTCCGAGGCTTTCTTT. Its protein product is CASSRRSEAFF.

The chain combines TRBV11-3 with TRBJ2-7, with TRBD2 matching 7 bases. Per germline, CDR1 SGHNT and CDR2 YENEEA. Trimming cost V 5 bases and J 2 bases; bases outside gene matches: 6. The CDR3 spans 14 residues. In DNA form, the CDR3 reads TGTGCCAGCAGCCACGCTGGGAGGGCCTACGAGCAGTACTTC. Translating gives CASSHAGRAYEQYF.

The chain joins TRBV29-1 to TRBJ1-2; maybe TRBD1 (5 bases). CDR3 length: 13 residues. V was shortened by 6 bases and J by 0 bases, with 11 bases between the two germline ends. From germline, CDR1 is SQVTM and CDR2 ANQGSEA. DNA of the CDR3: TGCAGCGTACACAGGCCAACTAACTATGGCTACACCTTC. It translates to CSVHRPTNYGYTF.

The V call is TRBV11-3, the J call TRBJ2-1; D may be TRBD1 or TRBD2 (6 bases each). The CDR3 covers 16 residues. Germline lookup yields CDR1 SGHNT and CDR2 YENEEA. V gave up 5 bases and J gave up 4 bases, with 18 bases separating them. CDR3 bases: TGTGCCAGCAGCGACAGGAGGGGGGCTACTTACAATGAGCAGTTCTTC. This sequence encodes CASSDRRGATYNEQFF.

V and J are TRBV11-2 and TRBJ2-7; D may be TRBD2 (6 bases). The germline gives CDR1 SGHAT, CDR2 FQNNGV. V dropped 3 bases and J dropped 0 bases, with 12 bases sitting between them. The CDR3 covers 15 residues. The CDR3: CASSLEGSTSYEQYF. CDR3 in DNA: TGTGCCAGCAGCTTGGAGGGGTCGACCTCCTACGAGCAGTACTTC.

The chain links TRBV11-3 to TRBJ1-2, with a possible D match to TRBD1 (5 bases). This CDR3 has 13 residues. Trimming left V 7 bases short and J 4 bases short, with 13 bases between. Germline CDR1 and CDR2: SGHNT and YENEEA. Here the CDR3 reads CASIDDRPYGYTF. In nucleotides, the CDR3 is TGTGCCAGCATCGATGACAGACCCTATGGCTACACCTTC.